This passage covers 27 T cell receptor beta chains from one sample sequenced in a study of spatial heterogeneity in lung cancer. Study-level results: Counts of expanded intratumoral alpha and beta TCRs tracked tumor mutation counts.

Time point described: sample taken at primary tumor resection. Their target antigens are unknown. TCRdb processed the 5' RACE reads anew with MiXCR; each CDR3 protein has one entry. The sample holds some 22,000 distinct CDR3 sequences, approximately 3% seen once. The sequences come from lung tumor tissue, collected at surgery. The receptors stem from a male donor with early-stage non-small cell lung cancer.

This clonotype was seen many times. The chain has TRBV4-2 and TRBJ2-7; 8 bases are shared with TRBD2. The V and J ends lost 0 bases and 7 bases, in that order; junction bases with no gene match: 17. The germline CDR1 and CDR2 sequences are LGHNA and YNFKEQ. This CDR3 has 18 amino acids. As DNA, the CDR3 is TGTGCCAGCAGCCAAGATAGAGCGGGAGTAACCGCTTCTCGTGAGCAGTACTTC. Translating it yields CASSQDRAGVTASREQYF.

This clonotype was counted many times. This chain joins TRBV5-1 and TRBJ1-5, with D perhaps TRBD1 (5 bases). The CDR3 covers 15 residues. Germline CDR1 and CDR2: SGHRS and YFSETQ. V shed 0 bases and J shed 3 bases, with 10 bases lying between them. CDR3 in amino acids: CASSLAGRDNQPQHF. In DNA, the CDR3 is TGCGCCAGCAGCTTGGCGGGACGGGACAATCAGCCCCAGCATTTT. Drawing the rest from reference TRBV5-1 and TRBJ1-5, the complete variable domain is KAGVTQTPRYLIKTRGQQVTLSCSPISGHRSVSWYQQTPGQGLQFLFEYFSETQRNKGNFPGRFSGRQFSNSRSEMNVSTLELGDSALYLCASSLAGRDNQPQHFGDGTRLSIL.

This clonotype has more than one count but fewer than ten. The rearrangement joins TRBV12-3 or TRBV12-4 to TRBJ2-3; D gene uncertain. This CDR3 region has 14 residues. Trimming cost V 1 base and J 2 bases, with 7 bases left between them. CDR3 DNA: TGTGCCAGCAGTTTAGGGCAGTTCACAGATACGCAGTATTTT. Translated: CASSLGQFTDTQYF.

This clonotype was recorded many times. This chain joins TRBV6-5 and TRBJ2-3; possibly TRBD1 or TRBD2 for D (5 bases each). The germline V and J ends were trimmed by 6 bases and 0 bases, with 19 bases remaining between them. Germline V gives CDR1 MNHEY, CDR2 SVGAGI. The CDR3 length is 17 residues. The CDR3 loop reads CASSPIGERPSTDTQYF. CDR3 coding DNA: TGTGCCAGCAGCCCGATAGGGGAGCGACCAAGCACAGATACGCAGTATTTT.

This clonotype was recorded many times. This rearrangement joins TRBV30 to TRBJ2-7; TRBD1 matches at 7 bases. Trimming took 4 bases from V and 2 from J; bases not matched to a gene: 11. Germline V gives CDR1 GTSNPN, CDR2 SVGIG (reference sequence). The CDR3 is 15 residues long. CDR3 loop: CAWNPRDRFTYEQYF. As DNA, the CDR3 is TGTGCCTGGAACCCCCGGGACAGATTTACCTACGAGCAGTACTTC.

This clonotype appeared many times. The chain couples TRBV6-5 to TRBJ2-3; D is perhaps TRBD2 (6 bases). V lost 4 bases and J lost 2, with 10 bases in between. The CDR3 covers 14 residues. CDR1 is MNHEY and CDR2 is SVGAGI in the germline V gene. The chain's CDR3 is CASSSGTFTDTQYF. In nucleotides, the CDR3 is TGTGCCAGCAGTTCGGGGACTTTCACAGATACGCAGTATTTT.

The sample holds many counts of this clonotype. The rearrangement links TRBV4-2 to TRBJ2-7; perhaps D is TRBD1 or TRBD2 (5 bases each). The CDR3 runs 16 residues. V lost 0 bases, J lost 0 bases, and 12 bases lay in between. CDR1 is LGHNA, CDR2 YNFKEQ, per germline. Here the CDR3 reads CASSQDQYGTSYEQYF. The DNA for the CDR3 is TGTGCCAGCAGCCAAGATCAGTACGGGACCTCCTACGAGCAGTACTTC.

This clonotype was recorded many times. DNA for the CDR3: TGTGCCAGCAGCTTAAAACAGGGACGTTATGATGAGCAGTTCTTC. This sequence encodes CASSLKQGRYDEQFF. The chain carries TRBV7-9 and TRBJ2-1, with D tentatively TRBD1 (6 bases). V was cut by 2 bases and J by 8 bases, with 16 bases left in between. Germline V gives CDR1 SEHNR, CDR2 FQNEAQ (reference sequence). This CDR3 contains 15 residues.

This clonotype was counted ten times or more. The V and J genes are TRBV27 and TRBJ2-7; no definite D call. CDR3 length: 13 residues. V was cut by 6 bases and J by 0 bases, with 9 bases left in between. Germline loops: CDR1 MNHEY, CDR2 SMNVEV (reference sequence). CDR3 amino acids: CASRRLSSYEQYF. CDR3 DNA sequence: TGTGCCAGCAGACGGTTAAGCTCCTACGAGCAGTACTTC.

This clonotype was seen ten or more times. The chain carries TRBV6-1 and TRBJ2-1; 9 bases are a match to TRBD1. Germline lookup yields CDR1 MNHNS and CDR2 SASEGT. Trimming removed 3 bases from V and 4 bases from J; junction bases left unmatched: 22. This CDR3 spans 21 amino acids. The CDR3, as DNA: TGTGCCAGCAGTGATCTGACTGGGACAGGGCCTGTAGGCACGGAGTACAATGAGCAGTTCTTC. It encodes CASSDLTGTGPVGTEYNEQFF.

This clonotype was recorded many times. This chain uses TRBV30 with TRBJ1-3; no reliable D call. In germline, CDR1 is GTSNPN, CDR2 SVGIG (reference sequence). V lost 4 bases to trimming and J lost 0 bases, with 10 bases between them. This CDR3 region has 14 residues. The CDR3 spells CAWTPNRSGNTIYF. CDR3 coding DNA: TGTGCCTGGACTCCCAACCGCTCTGGAAACACCATATATTTT.

This clonotype was detected ten times or more. This chain uses TRBV29-1 with TRBJ2-1; TRBD2 matches 9 bases. This CDR3 region has 15 residues. In germline, CDR1 is SQVTM, CDR2 ANQGSEA. V lost 7 bases and J lost 6; bases outside the gene matches: 13. Here the CDR3 reads CSADLSGRSSNEQFF. The CDR3 coding sequence is TGCAGCGCCGACCTGAGCGGGAGGTCTAGCAATGAGCAGTTCTTC.

This clonotype was counted many times. This chain uses TRBV28 with TRBJ2-7, with D maybe TRBD1 (6 bases). The CDR3 contains 12 residues. V was shortened by 6 bases and J by 3 bases, with 9 bases between the two germline ends. From germline, CDR1 is MDHEN and CDR2 SYDVKM. The CDR3 loop is CASRKQGYEQYF. DNA of the CDR3: TGTGCCAGCAGAAAACAGGGCTACGAGCAGTACTTC.

This clonotype appeared many times. V is TRBV6-6 and J is TRBJ2-3, with 8 positions matching TRBD2. After removal of 7 bases from V and 3 bases from J, the junction contained 6 bases not matched to a gene. The CDR3 runs to 14 residues. Germline CDR1 and CDR2: MNHNY and SVGAGI (reference sequence). The CDR3 region is CASTPGLATDTQYF. The CDR3, as DNA: TGTGCCAGCACCCCAGGACTAGCTACAGATACGCAGTATTTT.

This clonotype has at least ten counts. V gene TRBV10-3 combines with J gene TRBJ2-7; 13 bases fit TRBD2. CDR3 length: 14 amino acids. Germline V gene data show CDR1 as ENHRY and CDR2 as SYGVKD. J was trimmed by 1 base and V by 8 bases; bases with no gene match: 2. CDR3 nucleotide sequence: TGTGCCATCGGGGGACTAGCGGGGTCCTACGAGCAGTACTTC. Protein: CAIGGLAGSYEQYF.

This clonotype was observed at least ten times. The chain links TRBV3-1 to TRBJ2-7, with 10 bases identical to TRBD2. Germline V gene data show CDR1 as LGHDT and CDR2 as YNNKEL (reference sequence). This CDR3 comprises 16 residues. V gave up 4 bases and J gave up 7 bases; unmatched junction bases: 13. CDR3 nucleotides: TGTGCCAGCAGCCCCCAGACTAGCGGGCTGTATGGGGAGCAGTACTTC. As protein: CASSPQTSGLYGEQYF.

This clonotype is labeled medium-sized. The V and J genes are TRBV14 and TRBJ2-7; D uncertain. V dropped 2 bases and J dropped 6 bases, with 8 bases sitting between them. This CDR3 contains 12 residues. Germline V lookup: CDR1 SGHDN, CDR2 FVKESK. CDR3 sequence reads: CASSQFMGEQYF. CDR3 nucleotides: TGTGCCAGCAGCCAATTTATGGGCGAGCAGTACTTC.

By sample fraction, this clonotype is medium-sized. The chain combines TRBV9 with TRBJ2-1, with 10 bases fitting TRBD2. In germline, CDR1 is SGDLS, CDR2 YYNGEE. Losses at the gene ends were 3 bases for V and 0 bases for J; bases not matched to a gene: 6. The CDR3 has 17 amino acids. The CDR3 DNA follows: TGTGCCAGCAGCGCTGGGACTAGCGTCGACTCCTACAATGAGCAGTTCTTC. Translating gives CASSAGTSVDSYNEQFF.

The sample holds many counts of this clonotype. V usage is TRBV7-3 and J usage is TRBJ1-1, with D tentatively TRBD1 (5 bases). The V and J ends lost 2 bases and 1 base respectively, with 8 bases between them. This CDR3 region has 14 residues. Germline V gene data show CDR1 as SGHTA and CDR2 as FQGTGA. CDR3 sequence reads: CASSLLGANTEAFF. CDR3 nucleotides: TGTGCCAGCAGCTTATTAGGGGCGAACACTGAAGCTTTCTTT.

This clonotype was observed at least ten times. The CDR3 DNA reads as TGTGCCAGCAGACAGAGTGTGGGTGGAAACACCATATATTTT. This encodes CASRQSVGGNTIYF. The chain uses TRBV27 and TRBJ1-3, with D uncertain. The CDR3 runs to 14 residues. Per germline, CDR1 MNHEY and CDR2 SMNVEV (reference sequence). With 6 bases removed from V and 3 bases from J, the gap between germline ends came to 12 bases.

This clonotype turned up a few times. V usage is TRBV6-1 and J usage is TRBJ2-7, with D uncertain. Deletions cut 6 bases from V and 1 base from J, with 16 bases between. Germline assignment: CDR1 MNHNS and CDR2 SASEGT. This CDR3 comprises 15 residues. As DNA, the CDR3 is TGTGCCAGCAGGGTGTCAAATTTGGGGTCCTACGAGCAGTACTTC. As protein: CASRVSNLGSYEQYF.

This clonotype has a handful of counts. The chain is built from TRBV4-1 and TRBJ2-1, with D possibly TRBD2 on 6 matching bases. Trimming stripped 1 base from V and 6 bases from J, with 10 bases between. The CDR3 runs 14 residues. Looked up from germline, CDR1 is MGHRA and CDR2 is YSYEKL. The CDR3 spells CASSQGPAGNEQFF. The CDR3 DNA sequence: TGCGCCAGCAGCCAAGGCCCAGCGGGCAATGAGCAGTTCTTC.

In this sample, this clonotype turned up many times. V and J are TRBV5-1 and TRBJ2-3; 9 bases agree with TRBD1. Germline V gives CDR1 SGHRS, CDR2 YFSETQ. This CDR3 has 15 residues. The trim removed 4 bases at V and 3 bases at J, leaving 6 bases unmatched. The CDR3 nucleotides are TGCGCCAGCAGCGGGGGACAGGGAGGTACAGATACGCAGTATTTT. It codes for CASSGGQGGTDTQYF.

This clonotype was seen repeatedly, ten times or more. The V call is TRBV29-1, the J call TRBJ1-2; 9 bases agree with TRBD1. The CDR3 sequence is 13 residues long. The V and J ends lost 6 bases and 2 bases, in that order; junction bases with no gene match: 4. The V gene's germline CDR1 is SQVTM and CDR2 ANQGSEA. The CDR3 loop is CSVPGQGNYGYTF. DNA for the CDR3: TGCAGCGTGCCGGGACAGGGAAACTATGGCTACACCTTC.

In its sample, this clonotype was seen many times. The genes are TRBV6-2 or TRBV6-3 and TRBJ2-2; D is uncertain. With 6 bases removed from V and 0 bases from J, the gap between germline ends came to 11 bases. The CDR3 consists of 15 residues. Germline CDR1 reads MNHEY; CDR2 reads SVGEGT. The CDR3 DNA is TGTGCCAGCAGAAAGGCATACACGAACACCGGGGAGCTGTTTTTT. This codes for CASRKAYTNTGELFF.

This clonotype was detected ten times or more. The rearrangement uses TRBV7-8 and TRBJ2-3; 9 bases are a match to TRBD1. The CDR3 has 16 residues. The V and J ends lost 2 bases and 5 bases, in that order; junction bases with no gene match: 8. Per germline, CDR1 SGHVS and CDR2 FQNEAQ. The CDR3 is CASSLTQGATLDTQYF. For the CDR3, the DNA is TGTGCCAGCAGCTTAACACAGGGGGCTACGTTAGATACGCAGTATTTT.

There are many counts of this clonotype. This chain uses TRBV5-1 with TRBJ1-3; D is ambiguous. The CDR3 totals 14 residues. Per the germline V gene, CDR1 is SGHRS and CDR2 is YFSETQ. V gave up 2 bases and J gave up 0 bases, with 6 bases separating them. The CDR3 here is CASSFSSSGNTIYF. The CDR3 DNA follows: TGCGCCAGCAGCTTCTCGAGCTCTGGAAACACCATATATTTT.